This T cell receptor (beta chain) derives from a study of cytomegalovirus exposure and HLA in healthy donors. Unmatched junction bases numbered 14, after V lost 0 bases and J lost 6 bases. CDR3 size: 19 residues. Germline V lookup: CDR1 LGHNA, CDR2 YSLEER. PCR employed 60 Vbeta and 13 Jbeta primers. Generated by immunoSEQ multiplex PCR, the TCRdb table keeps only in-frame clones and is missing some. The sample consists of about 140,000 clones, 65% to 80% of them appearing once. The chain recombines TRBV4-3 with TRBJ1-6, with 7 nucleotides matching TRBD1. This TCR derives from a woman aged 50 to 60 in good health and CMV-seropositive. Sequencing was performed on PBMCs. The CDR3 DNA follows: TGCGCCAGCAGCCAAGAGGAAAGTGAGACAGGGAAGGGTAATTCACCCCTCCACTTT. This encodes CASSQEESETGKGNSPLHF.